Described below is a single T cell receptor (beta chain) sequence and its context. Its target is unknown. These data originate in a study of CXCR3-negative and CXCR3-positive naive CD8 T cells. Phenotypically, naive CD8+ T cells corresponded to CD45RO-CCR7+CD27+CD95-. This CDR3 has 14 amino acids. Per germline, CDR1 MNHEY and CDR2 SVGEGT. Regarding the study as a whole: Naive CXCR3-negative and CXCR3-positive cells had similar TRBV-TRBJ usage; memory differed. CXCR3-negative naive cells had less hydrophobic TRB CDR3s than did CXCR3-positive naive cells.

UMI labels and 5' RACE were used to prepare the TRB cDNA libraries. For each CDR3 protein, TCRdb gives one entry from its re-call of the 5' RACE reads, without DNA. The sample has 5,800 or so distinct CDR3 sequences. The sequence derives from a human donor in good health. Some clones in this sample may be carry-over from other donors' samples. This chain uses TRBV6-2 or TRBV6-3 with TRBJ1-5; no DNA is available, so the TRBD1 call from TCRdb remains unchecked. The sequenced sample was naive CXCR3- CD8+ T cells from blood. Subset indicated: CD45RO-CCR7+CD27+CD95- naive CD8+ T cells lacking CXCR3 (TNR3-). The CDR3 sequence is CASSDGQLNQPQHF.